The 9 T cell receptor beta chains in this list originate from one sample, sequenced in a study of blood T cell repertoires in COVID-19. Produced via immunoSEQ multiplex PCR; TCRdb's table is partial and in-frame only. The sample includes hundreds of thousands of clones, 87% seen only once; the top ten take 1.5%. The sequencing sample was made of peripheral blood. All receptors derive from a woman in her thirties or forties who had recovered from COVID-19.

The CDR3 loop is CASSWTRGALAKNIQYF. In DNA, the CDR3 is TGTGCCAGCAGCTGGACTAGAGGGGCCTTAGCCAAAAACATTCAGTACTTC. V and J are TRBV5-6 and TRBJ2-4; TRBD2 matches 7 bases. The V gene end was trimmed by 3 bases and the J gene end by 0 bases; junction bases not matched to a gene: 9. The CDR3 runs 17 residues. Germline CDR1 SGHDT, CDR2 YYEEEE.

A single count supports this clone. The V gene is TRBV19, the J gene TRBJ2-2, with 9 positions matching TRBD2. CDR3 length equals 14 residues. From germline, CDR1 is LNHDA and CDR2 SQIVND (reference sequence). With V trimmed by 8 bases and J by 4 bases, 5 bases remained unmatched. CDR3 in DNA: TGTGCCAGTCGGCGGGGGGGCCGCACCGGGGAGCTGTTTTTT. This gives the protein CASRRGGRTGELFF.

The chain has TRBV5-1 and TRBJ1-1; D perhaps matches TRBD1 (5 bases). The CDR3 runs 12 residues. The germline CDR1 and CDR2 sequences are SGHRS and YFSETQ. The V end lost 4 bases, the J end lost 8 bases, and 12 bases lay between the germline ends. CDR3 DNA: TGCGCCAGCAGCCCCCAGGGTTCCGAAGCTTTCTTT. Amino acid sequence: CASSPQGSEAFF.

Here the CDR3 reads CAIGQGPLNEQFF. DNA for the CDR3: TGTGCCATCGGACAGGGGCCTTTGAATGAGCAGTTCTTC. This rearrangement joins TRBV10-3 to TRBJ2-1; 9 bases match TRBD1. Trimming at V came to 8 bases and at J to 7 bases, leaving 6 bases not matched to a gene. The CDR3 totals 13 residues. Germline-derived CDR1 and CDR2 are ENHRY and SYGVKD.

The chain has TRBV30 and TRBJ1-1; D unresolved. The CDR3 runs to 13 residues. CDR1 and CDR2 (germline): GTSNPN, SVGIG (reference sequence). Deletions cut 3 bases from V and 0 bases from J, with 8 bases between. CDR3 sequence reads: CAWSPGMNTEAFF. In DNA, the CDR3 is TGTGCCTGGAGCCCAGGCATGAACACTGAAGCTTTCTTT.

This clone was found a few times. The rearrangement uses TRBV6-5 and TRBJ2-7; perhaps TRBD1 as D (6 bases). The CDR3 runs 13 residues. The germline V gene encodes CDR1 MNHEY and CDR2 SVGAGI. V was clipped by 5 bases and J by 4 bases, with 12 bases between them. The DNA of the CDR3 is TGTGCCAGCAGTCGAAATACAGGGTACGAGCAGTACTTC. Its protein product is CASSRNTGYEQYF.

This clone was detected a few times. This sequence joins TRBV30 and TRBJ2-7; perhaps TRBD1 as D (6 bases). The germline V gene has CDR1 GTSNPN and CDR2 SVGIG (reference sequence). The CDR3 loop spans 14 amino acids. With 5 bases removed from V and 6 bases from J, the gap between germline ends came to 20 bases. CDR3 sequence: CAWGSENRVGEQYF. The CDR3, as DNA: TGTGCCTGGGGGAGCGAAAACAGGGTGGGCGAGCAGTACTTC.

The V call is TRBV9, the J call TRBJ1-2, with no clear D. With 4 bases removed from V and 0 bases from J, the gap between germline ends came to 16 bases. The CDR3 extends over 16 amino acids. The V gene's germline CDR1 is SGDLS and CDR2 YYNGEE. The CDR3 DNA reads as TGTGCCAGCAGCCATCATGGGAGATCGACTAACTATGGCTACACCTTC. Translated: CASSHHGRSTNYGYTF.

The chain combines TRBV19 with TRBJ2-2; possibly TRBD2 for D (5 bases). Trimming cost V 4 bases and J 4 bases, with 7 bases left between them. The CDR3 length is 13 residues. Germline CDR1 and CDR2: LNHDA and SQIVND (reference sequence). The CDR3 nucleotides read TGTGCCAGTAGTAAAAGCGGCACCGGGGAGCTGTTTTTT. Its translation is CASSKSGTGELFF.